This T cell receptor beta chain originates from a study of cytomegalovirus exposure and HLA in healthy donors. Study-wide results and limits: Information on immune exposure was restricted to one variable (CMV serostatus).

This PCR relied on a set of 60 Vbeta primers and 13 Jbeta primers. Some clones are missing from TCRdb's copy, which holds only in-frame ones; the method was immunoSEQ multiplex PCR. Of some 120,000 clones listed, approximately 73% were seen once; the top ten hold around 4.8%. With regard to this clone: Its antigen is unidentified.

The CDR3 runs 14 residues. Germline CDR1 and CDR2: SGHRS and YFSETQ. V gave up 4 bases and J gave up 5 bases; unmatched junction bases: 5. The clonotype was recovered from a man aged 55 to 69 in good health and CMV-seropositive. The sample comprised PBMCs. The chain recombines TRBV5-1 with TRBJ2-5; TRBD2 agrees at 10 bases. CDR3 in amino acids: CASSELAGVETQYF. The CDR3 nucleotides are TGCGCCAGCAGCGAGCTAGCGGGGGTGGAGACCCAGTACTTC.